The 16 T cell receptor beta chains below come from one sample, sequenced in a study of cytomegalovirus exposure and HLA in healthy donors (dated by TCRdb to 2016 to 2017). The method behind the library was the immunoSEQ multiplex PCR assay. For the multiplex PCR, a mixture combining 60 forward primers for TCR Vbeta segments and 13 reverse primers for TCR Jbeta segments was used. Imported from immuneACCESS, the table was reduced by TCRdb to in-frame sequences with V and J called. These copies leave out some clones; in studies compared against another copy, an unresolved V gene accounts for under half, and the cause of the remainder is not known. For this sample there are roughly 140,000 clones; 65% to 85% appear just once. The top ten constitute approximately 4% of the sample. The sequenced sample was PBMCs. The receptors were gathered from a woman aged 35 to 49 in good health and CMV-seropositive.

This sequence joins TRBV5-8 and TRBJ2-5, with 10 bases lining up with TRBD1. This CDR3 comprises 14 residues. V gave up 4 bases and J gave up 6 bases; unmatched junction bases: 6. Germline assignment: CDR1 SGHTS and CDR2 YDEGEE. The CDR3 is CASSKGQGMQTQYF. The CDR3 DNA follows: TGTGCCAGCAGCAAGGGACAGGGGATGCAGACCCAGTACTTC.

V gene TRBV4-3 combines with J gene TRBJ1-3; D gene ambiguous. The germline gives CDR1 LGHNA, CDR2 YSLEER. This CDR3 comprises 17 residues. Trimming removed 0 bases at V and 0 bases at J, with 12 bases between. The CDR3 DNA sequence: TGCGCCAGCAGCCAAGATCTACAGCGGAGCTCTGGAAACACCATATATTTT. Its protein is CASSQDLQRSSGNTIYF.

Written as DNA, the CDR3 is TGTGCCAGCAGCAGGGGGCGCATAACCTACGAGCAGTACTTC. Translation: CASSRGRITYEQYF. The rearrangement uses TRBV6-5 and TRBJ2-7; TRBD1 aligns across 8 bases. The CDR3 runs to 14 residues. Germline CDR1 reads MNHEY; CDR2 reads SVGAGI. V was clipped by 6 bases and J by 2 bases; unmatched bases: 6.

On this clone: One end of the junction does not line up with germline, which may come from a read error. The CDR3 DNA reads as TGTGTCAGCAGTCGACAGGGAGTTGGCTCCTACGAGCAGTACTTC. It codes for CVSSRQGVGSYEQYF. The genes are TRBV6-5 and TRBJ2-7; 7 bases are a match to TRBD1. The CDR3 consists of 15 residues. The V gene's germline CDR1 is MNHEY and CDR2 SVGAGI.

This rearrangement joins TRBV6-5 to TRBJ2-1, with D tentatively TRBD2 (5 bases). The CDR3 covers 15 residues. Germline V gives CDR1 MNHEY, CDR2 SVGAGI. V was pared by 7 bases and J by 0 bases, with 13 bases between. The chain's CDR3 is CASTKLGSSYNEQFF. In nucleotides, the CDR3 is TGTGCCAGCACCAAACTAGGTAGCTCCTACAATGAGCAGTTCTTC.

V gene TRBV7-7 combines with J gene TRBJ2-5; D gene uncertain. The end of the DNA aligns better with TRBJ2-7, so the J call may be wrong. The CDR3 runs 15 residues. Germline CDR1 SSHAT, CDR2 FNYEAQ (reference sequence). The CDR3 sequence is CASSLAPGHSYEQYF. In nucleotides, the CDR3 is TGTGCCAGCAGCTTAGCGCCTGGGCATTCCTACGAGCAGTACTTC.

This clone was seen just once. The chain couples TRBV18 to TRBJ1-4; 7 bases agree with TRBD1. This CDR3 is 14 amino acids long. J was trimmed by 8 bases and V by 6 bases; bases with no gene match: 9. Germline V CDR1 and CDR2: KGHSH, LQKENI. CDR3 DNA sequence: TGTGCCAGCTCTTCCAGGGGGATAGGCGAAAAACTGTTTTTT. It yields the protein CASSSRGIGEKLFF.

The chain employs TRBV4-2 and TRBJ1-5; TRBD1 matches at 7 bases. The trim removed 4 bases at V and 6 bases at J, leaving 12 bases unmatched. CDR1 and CDR2 from the germline V gene are LGHNA and YNFKEQ. This CDR3 region has 16 residues. CDR3 DNA: TGTGCCAGCAGCCGAGGGGGCGACAGGGCTACTCAGCCCCAGCATTTT. It codes for CASSRGGDRATQPQHF.

V gene TRBV28 combines with J gene TRBJ2-7; TRBD2 aligns across 10 bases. Germline assignment: CDR1 MDHEN and CDR2 SYDVKM. CDR3 length: 13 amino acids. The V gene end was trimmed by 7 bases and the J gene end by 6 bases; junction bases not matched to a gene: 6. The CDR3 sequence: CASKASGSSEQYF. The DNA for the CDR3 is TGTGCCAGCAAAGCTAGCGGGAGCTCCGAGCAGTACTTC.

The chain recombines TRBV28 with TRBJ1-5; no definite D call. The V gene's germline CDR1 is MDHEN and CDR2 SYDVKM. The length of the CDR3 is 14 residues. V lost 2 bases, J lost 4 bases, and 9 bases lay in between. The CDR3 region is CASSLVTANQPQHF. CDR3 coding DNA: TGTGCCAGCAGTTTAGTAACAGCAAATCAGCCCCAGCATTTT.

The V gene is TRBV15, the J gene TRBJ2-5, with D possibly TRBD1 on 6 matching bases. The germline V gene encodes CDR1 LNHNV and CDR2 YYDKDF (reference sequence). CDR3 length: 13 residues. Trimming shortened V by 4 bases and J by 4 bases, and 10 bases separated the two germline ends. CDR3 DNA: TGTGCCACCAGCATACAGGGCGCAGAGACCCAGTACTTC. It yields the protein CATSIQGAETQYF.

The genes are TRBV5-6 and TRBJ2-2; 7 bases match TRBD1. The CDR3 covers 16 residues. Looked up from germline, CDR1 is SGHDT and CDR2 is YYEEEE. The ends lost 0 bases at V and 4 bases at J; junction bases unmatched: 6. CDR3 protein: CASSLVEGAGTGELFF. In DNA, the CDR3 is TGTGCCAGCAGCTTGGTTGAGGGGGCGGGCACCGGGGAGCTGTTTTTT.

The J gene is TRBJ2-7, the V gene TRBV7-8; unclear D gene. Deletions cut 1 base from V and 6 bases from J, with 7 bases between. Per germline, CDR1 SGHVS and CDR2 FQNEAQ. This CDR3 spans 12 amino acids. The CDR3 loop reads CASSLGDAEQYF. The CDR3 bases are TGTGCCAGCAGCTTAGGCGATGCCGAGCAGTACTTC. Complete variable domain (other parts from reference TRBV7-8 and TRBJ2-7): GAGVSQSPRYKVAKRGQDVALRCDPISGHVSLFWYQQALGQGPEFLTYFQNEAQLDKSGLPSDRFFAERPEGSVSTLKIQRTQQEDSAVYLCASSLGDAEQYFGPGTRLTVT.

The rearrangement joins TRBV2 to TRBJ2-2; 9 nucleotides align to TRBD2. The CDR3 spans 16 residues. Germline CDR1 and CDR2: SNHLY and FYNNEI. J lost 7 bases, V lost 7 bases, and 13 bases had no gene match. The CDR3 region is CASTGAAVAGVGELFF. The CDR3 nucleotides read TGTGCCAGCACGGGTGCGGCAGTAGCGGGGGTCGGGGAGCTGTTTTTT. Variable domain in full (rest from reference TRBV2 and TRBJ2-2): EPEVTQTPSHQVTQMGQEVILRCVPISNHLYFYWYRQILGQKVEFLVSFYNNEISEKSEIFDDQFSVERPDGSNFTLKIRSTKLEDSAMYFCASTGAAVAGVGELFFGEGSRLTVL.

The chain employs TRBV5-1 and TRBJ2-7; TRBD1 might be the D (6 bases). The germline CDR1 and CDR2 sequences are SGHRS and YFSETQ. Trimming shortened V by 4 bases and J by 0 bases, and 11 bases separated the two germline ends. The CDR3 runs to 14 residues. The CDR3, as DNA: TGCGCCAGCAGCCAGGACAGCCTCTCCTACGAGCAGTACTTC. Amino acids: CASSQDSLSYEQYF.

This clone was seen a single time. This chain connects TRBV4-2 to TRBJ2-7, with D possibly being TRBD1 (6 bases). V was cut by 5 bases and J by 4 bases, with 12 bases left in between. Germline CDR1 reads LGHNA; CDR2 reads YNFKEQ. CDR3 size: 13 residues. The chain's CDR3 is CASSNRDTYEQYF. DNA for the CDR3: TGTGCCAGCAGCAACCGGGACACATACGAGCAGTACTTC.